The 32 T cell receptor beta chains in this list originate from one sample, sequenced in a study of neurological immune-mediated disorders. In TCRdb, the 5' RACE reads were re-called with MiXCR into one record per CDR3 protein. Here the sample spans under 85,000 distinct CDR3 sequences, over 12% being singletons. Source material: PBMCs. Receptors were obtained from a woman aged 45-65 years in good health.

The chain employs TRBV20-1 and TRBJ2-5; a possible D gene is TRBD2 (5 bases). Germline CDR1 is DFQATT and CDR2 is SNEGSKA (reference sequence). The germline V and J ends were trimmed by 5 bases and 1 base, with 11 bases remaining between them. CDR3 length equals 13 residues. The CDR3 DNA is TGCAGTGCTGACCGGGGAATCCAAGAGACCCAGTACTTC. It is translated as CSADRGIQETQYF.

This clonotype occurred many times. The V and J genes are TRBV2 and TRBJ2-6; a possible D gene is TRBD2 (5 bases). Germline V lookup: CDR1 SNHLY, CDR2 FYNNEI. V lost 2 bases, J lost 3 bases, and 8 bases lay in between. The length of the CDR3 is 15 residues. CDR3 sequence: CASSELRVGANVLTF. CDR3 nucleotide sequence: TGTGCCAGCAGTGAATTGAGGGTTGGGGCCAACGTCCTGACTTTC.

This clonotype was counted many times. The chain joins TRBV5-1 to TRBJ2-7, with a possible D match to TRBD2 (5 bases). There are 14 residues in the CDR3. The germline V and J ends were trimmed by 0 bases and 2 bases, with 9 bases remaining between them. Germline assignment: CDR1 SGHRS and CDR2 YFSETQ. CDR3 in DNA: TGCGCCAGCAGCTTGGCGGCGGGCGCCTACGAGCAGTACTTC. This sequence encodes CASSLAAGAYEQYF.

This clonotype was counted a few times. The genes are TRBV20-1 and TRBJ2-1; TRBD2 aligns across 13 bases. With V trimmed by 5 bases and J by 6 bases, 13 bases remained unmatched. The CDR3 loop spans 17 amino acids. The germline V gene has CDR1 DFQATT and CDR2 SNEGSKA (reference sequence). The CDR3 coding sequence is TGCAGTGCTCCCTCCCCCAGACTAGCGGGAGGATTCAATGAGCAGTTCTTC. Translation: CSAPSPRLAGGFNEQFF.

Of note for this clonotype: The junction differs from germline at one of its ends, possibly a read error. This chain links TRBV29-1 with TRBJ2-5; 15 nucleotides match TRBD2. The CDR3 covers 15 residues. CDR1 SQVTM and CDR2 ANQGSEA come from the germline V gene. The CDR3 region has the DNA TGCAGCGTAAAAATGGGACTAGCGGGAGGAGAGACCAAGTGCTTC. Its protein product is CSVKMGLAGGETKCF.

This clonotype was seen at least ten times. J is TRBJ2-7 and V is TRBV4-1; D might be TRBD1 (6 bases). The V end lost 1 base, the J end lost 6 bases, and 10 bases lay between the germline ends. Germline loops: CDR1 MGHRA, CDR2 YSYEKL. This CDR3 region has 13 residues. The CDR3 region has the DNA TGCGCCAGCAGCCAAGTGTCAGGGGCCGAGCAGTACTTC. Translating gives CASSQVSGAEQYF.

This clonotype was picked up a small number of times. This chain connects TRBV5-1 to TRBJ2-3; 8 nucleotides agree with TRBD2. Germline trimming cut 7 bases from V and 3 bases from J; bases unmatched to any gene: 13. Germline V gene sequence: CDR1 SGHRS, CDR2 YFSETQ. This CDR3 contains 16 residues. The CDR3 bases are TGCGCCAGCTTCTTATCCAGCGGGAGCGTAACAGATACGCAGTATTTT. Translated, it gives CASFLSSGSVTDTQYF.

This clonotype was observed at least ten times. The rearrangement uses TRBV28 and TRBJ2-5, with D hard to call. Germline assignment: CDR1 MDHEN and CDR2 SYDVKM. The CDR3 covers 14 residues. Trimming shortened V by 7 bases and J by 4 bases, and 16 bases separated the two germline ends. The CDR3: CASNRLGPRETQYF. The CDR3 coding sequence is TGTGCCAGCAATCGCCTCGGGCCGAGAGAGACCCAGTACTTC.

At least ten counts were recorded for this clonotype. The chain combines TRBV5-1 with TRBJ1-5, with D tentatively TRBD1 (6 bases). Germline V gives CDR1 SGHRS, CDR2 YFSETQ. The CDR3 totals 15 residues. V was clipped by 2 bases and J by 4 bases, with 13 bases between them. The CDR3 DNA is TGCGCCAGCAGCTTAGACCCCACAGGGAATCAGCCCCAGCATTTT. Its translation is CASSLDPTGNQPQHF.

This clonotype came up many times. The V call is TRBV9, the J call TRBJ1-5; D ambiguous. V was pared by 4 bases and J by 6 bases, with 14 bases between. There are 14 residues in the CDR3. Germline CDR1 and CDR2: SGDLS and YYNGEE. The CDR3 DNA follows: TGTGCCAGCAGCAAGGGCGGCCTCGGTCAGCCCCAGCATTTT. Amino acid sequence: CASSKGGLGQPQHF.

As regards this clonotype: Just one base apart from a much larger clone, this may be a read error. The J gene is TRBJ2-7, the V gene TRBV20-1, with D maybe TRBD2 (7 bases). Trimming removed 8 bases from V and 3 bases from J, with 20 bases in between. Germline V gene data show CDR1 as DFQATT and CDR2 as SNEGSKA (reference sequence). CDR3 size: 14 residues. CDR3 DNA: TGCAGTTCTGACCAGAGGGGGGGAGACTACGAGCAGTACTTC. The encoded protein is CSSDQRGGDYEQYF.

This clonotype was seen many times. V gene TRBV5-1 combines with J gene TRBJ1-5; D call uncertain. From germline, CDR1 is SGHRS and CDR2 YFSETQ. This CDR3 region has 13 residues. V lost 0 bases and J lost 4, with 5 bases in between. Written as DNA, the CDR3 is TGCGCCAGCAGCTTGGCACCAAATCAGCCCCAGCATTTT. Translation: CASSLAPNQPQHF.

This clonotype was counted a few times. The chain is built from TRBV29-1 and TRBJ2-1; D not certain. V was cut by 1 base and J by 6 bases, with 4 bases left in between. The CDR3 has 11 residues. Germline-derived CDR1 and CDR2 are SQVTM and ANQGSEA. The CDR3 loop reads CSVEGGNEQFF. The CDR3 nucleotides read TGCAGCGTTGAAGGGGGCAATGAGCAGTTCTTC.

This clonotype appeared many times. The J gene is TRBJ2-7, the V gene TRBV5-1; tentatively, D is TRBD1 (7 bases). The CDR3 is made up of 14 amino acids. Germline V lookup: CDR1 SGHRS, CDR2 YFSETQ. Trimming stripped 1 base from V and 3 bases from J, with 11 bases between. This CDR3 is CASSLSQGGYEQYF. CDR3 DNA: TGCGCCAGCAGCTTGAGCCAGGGGGGCTACGAGCAGTACTTC.

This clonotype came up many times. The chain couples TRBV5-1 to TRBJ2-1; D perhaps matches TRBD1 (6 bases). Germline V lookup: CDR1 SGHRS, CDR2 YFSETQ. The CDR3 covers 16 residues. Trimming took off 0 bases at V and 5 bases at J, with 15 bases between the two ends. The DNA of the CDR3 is TGCGCCAGCAGCTTGGTTCCAGGGGTATCCCACAATGAGCAGTTCTTC. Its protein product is CASSLVPGVSHNEQFF.

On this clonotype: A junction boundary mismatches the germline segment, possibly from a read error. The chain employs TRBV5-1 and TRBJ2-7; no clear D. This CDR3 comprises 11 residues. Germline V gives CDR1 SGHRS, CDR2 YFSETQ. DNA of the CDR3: TGCGCCAGCAGCTTAGACGCCGAGAAGTACTTC. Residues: CASSLDAEKYF.

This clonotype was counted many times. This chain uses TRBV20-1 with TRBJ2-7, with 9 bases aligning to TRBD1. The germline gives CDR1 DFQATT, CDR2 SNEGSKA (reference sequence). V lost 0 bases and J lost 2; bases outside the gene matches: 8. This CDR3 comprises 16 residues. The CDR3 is CSARDPGQGRPYEQYF. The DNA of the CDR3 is TGCAGTGCTAGAGATCCCGGACAGGGGCGACCCTACGAGCAGTACTTC.

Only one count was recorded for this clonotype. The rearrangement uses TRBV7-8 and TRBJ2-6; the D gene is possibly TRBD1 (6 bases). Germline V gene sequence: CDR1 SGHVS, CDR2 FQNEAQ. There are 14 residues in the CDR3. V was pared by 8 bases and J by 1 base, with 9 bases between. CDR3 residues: CASGDRSGANVLTF. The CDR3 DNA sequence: TGTGCCAGCGGCGACAGGTCTGGGGCCAACGTCCTGACTTTC.

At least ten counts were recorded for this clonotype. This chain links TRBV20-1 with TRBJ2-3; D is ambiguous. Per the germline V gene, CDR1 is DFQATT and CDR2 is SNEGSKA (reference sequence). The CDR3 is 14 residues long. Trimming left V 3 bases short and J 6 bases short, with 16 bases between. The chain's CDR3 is CSARGSPPTDTQYF. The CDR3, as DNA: TGCAGTGCTAGGGGTTCGCCTCCAACGGATACGCAGTATTTT.

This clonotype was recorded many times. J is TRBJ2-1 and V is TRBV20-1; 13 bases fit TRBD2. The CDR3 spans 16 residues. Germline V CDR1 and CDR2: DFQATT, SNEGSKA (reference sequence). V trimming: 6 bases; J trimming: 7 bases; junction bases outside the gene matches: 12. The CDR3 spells CSAITPTSGRSNEQFF. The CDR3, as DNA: TGCAGTGCCATCACCCCGACTAGCGGGAGGAGTAATGAGCAGTTCTTC.

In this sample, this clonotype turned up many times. The CDR3 loop reads CAIRERVNTGELFF. Here the CDR3 DNA reads TGTGCCATCAGGGAGCGGGTGAACACCGGGGAGCTGTTTTTT. V and J are TRBV10-3 and TRBJ2-2, with a tentative D call TRBD2 (6 bases). From germline, CDR1 is ENHRY and CDR2 SYGVKD. The V end lost 6 bases, the J end lost 1 base, and 9 bases lay between the germline ends. The CDR3 loop spans 14 amino acids.

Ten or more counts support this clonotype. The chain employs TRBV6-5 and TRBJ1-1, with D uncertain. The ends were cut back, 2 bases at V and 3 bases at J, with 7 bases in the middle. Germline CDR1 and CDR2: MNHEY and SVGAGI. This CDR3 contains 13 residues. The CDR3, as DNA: TGTGCCAGCAGTTACAACCTCGACACTGAAGCTTTCTTT. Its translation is CASSYNLDTEAFF.

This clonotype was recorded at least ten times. The CDR3 loop is CASRLGTGSGELFF. CDR3 in DNA: TGTGCCAGCAGACTCGGGACAGGGTCCGGGGAGCTGTTTTTT. This chain connects TRBV6-6 to TRBJ2-2, with TRBD1 identical over 9 bases. This CDR3 contains 14 residues. V was clipped by 6 bases and J by 6 bases; unmatched bases: 5. Germline CDR1 is MNHNY and CDR2 is SVGAGI (reference sequence).

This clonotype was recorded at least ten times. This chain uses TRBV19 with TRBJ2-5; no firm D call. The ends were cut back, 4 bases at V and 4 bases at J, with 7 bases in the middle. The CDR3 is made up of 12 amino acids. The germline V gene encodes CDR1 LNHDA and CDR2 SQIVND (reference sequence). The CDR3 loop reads CASSRLRETQYF. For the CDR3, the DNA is TGTGCCAGTAGTAGGCTAAGAGAGACCCAGTACTTC.

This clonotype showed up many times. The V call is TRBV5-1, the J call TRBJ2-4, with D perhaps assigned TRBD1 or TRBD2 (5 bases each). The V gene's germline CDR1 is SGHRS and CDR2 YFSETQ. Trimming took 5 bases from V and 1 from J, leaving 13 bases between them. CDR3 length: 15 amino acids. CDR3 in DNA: TGCGCCAGCAGAAGTCTGGGGGAGGCCAAAAACATTCAGTACTTC. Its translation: CASRSLGEAKNIQYF.

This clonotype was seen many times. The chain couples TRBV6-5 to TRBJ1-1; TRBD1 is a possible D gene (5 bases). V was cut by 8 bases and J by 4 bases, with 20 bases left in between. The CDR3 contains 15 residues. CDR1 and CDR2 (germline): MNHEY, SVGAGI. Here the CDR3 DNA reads TGTGCCAGCGTCGTGTGGGGCAGGTTGGGCACTGAAGCTTTCTTT. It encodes CASVVWGRLGTEAFF.

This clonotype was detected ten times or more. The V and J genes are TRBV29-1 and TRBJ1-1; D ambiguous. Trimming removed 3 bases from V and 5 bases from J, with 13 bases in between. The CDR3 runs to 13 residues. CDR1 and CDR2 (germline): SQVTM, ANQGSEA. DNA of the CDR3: TGCAGCGTTGATGACAACGGAGGTACTGAAGCTTTCTTT. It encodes CSVDDNGGTEAFF.

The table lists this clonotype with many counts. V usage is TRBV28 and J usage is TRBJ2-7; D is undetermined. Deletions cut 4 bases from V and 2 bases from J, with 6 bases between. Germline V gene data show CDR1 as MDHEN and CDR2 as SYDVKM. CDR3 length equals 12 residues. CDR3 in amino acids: CASSSPAYEQYF. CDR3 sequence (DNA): TGTGCCAGCAGTTCCCCGGCCTACGAGCAGTACTTC.

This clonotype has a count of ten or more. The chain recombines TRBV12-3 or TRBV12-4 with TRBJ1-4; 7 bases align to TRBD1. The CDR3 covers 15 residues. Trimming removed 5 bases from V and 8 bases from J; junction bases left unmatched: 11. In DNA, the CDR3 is TGTGCCAGCAGTACCCCTAGTCAGGGGGAGGAAAAACTGTTTTTT. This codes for CASSTPSQGEEKLFF.

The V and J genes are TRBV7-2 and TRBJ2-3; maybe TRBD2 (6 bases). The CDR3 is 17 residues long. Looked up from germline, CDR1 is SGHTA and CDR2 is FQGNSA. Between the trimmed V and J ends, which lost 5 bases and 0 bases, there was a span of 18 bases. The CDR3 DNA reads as TGTGCCAGCAGCCCGGGACTGCTCCACTCTAGCACAGATACGCAGTATTTT. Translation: CASSPGLLHSSTDTQYF.

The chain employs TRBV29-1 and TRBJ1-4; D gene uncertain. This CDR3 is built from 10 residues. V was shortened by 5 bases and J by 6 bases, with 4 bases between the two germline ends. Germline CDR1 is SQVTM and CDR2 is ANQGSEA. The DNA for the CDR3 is TGCAGCGTTTGGTATGAAAAACTGTTTTTT. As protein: CSVWYEKLFF.

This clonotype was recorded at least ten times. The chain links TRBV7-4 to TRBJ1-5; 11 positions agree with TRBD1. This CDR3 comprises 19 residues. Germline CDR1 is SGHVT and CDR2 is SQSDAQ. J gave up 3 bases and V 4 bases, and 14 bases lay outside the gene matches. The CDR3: CASSSPRDRGVGFNQPQHF. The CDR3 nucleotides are TGTGCCAGCAGCTCGCCCCGGGACAGGGGGGTCGGTTTCAATCAGCCCCAGCATTTT.